These 12 T cell receptor beta chains share one sample of origin, sequenced in a study of Ad26.COV2.S vaccination and SARS-CoV-2 variants. Repertoires were generated with immunoSEQ multiplex PCR, while TCRdb's copy carries only in-frame clones and drops some. The top ten hold 15% to 20% of the sample, which has about 87,000 clones, under 90% seen once. The specimen was peripheral blood, collected after recovery from COVID-19. The receptors stem from a human donor who had recovered from COVID-19.

The chain links TRBV4-1 to TRBJ1-3; maybe TRBD1 (6 bases). The germline V gene encodes CDR1 MGHRA and CDR2 YSYEKL. V was trimmed by 8 bases and J by 2 bases, leaving 7 bases between them. The CDR3 has 12 residues. The DNA of the CDR3 is TGCGCCAGCGGACAGACTGGAAACACCATATATTTT. Amino acids: CASGQTGNTIYF.

The chain employs TRBV5-6 and TRBJ1-6; possible D gene TRBD1, 5 bases. Germline CDR1 SGHDT, CDR2 YYEEEE. This CDR3 is 17 amino acids long. V dropped 2 bases and J dropped 1 base, with 13 bases sitting between them. CDR3 bases: TGTGCCAGCAGCTTCATAGAGGGGTCATCCTATAATTCACCCCTCCACTTT. This translates into CASSFIEGSSYNSPLHF.

The chain recombines TRBV21-1 with TRBJ1-2; the D call of TRBD1 is as the table states it, not checked on the DNA. TRBV21-1 is a pseudogene. The CDR3 is 13 residues long. CDR3 DNA sequence: TGTGCCAGCCCTGGGGGCACAAGGCATGGCTACACCTTC. It yields the protein CASPGGTRHGYTF.

CDR3 sequence: CSVRYSNQPQHF. CDR3 bases: TGCAGCGTCAGGTATAGCAATCAGCCCCAGCATTTT. The chain joins TRBV29-1 to TRBJ1-5, with no clear D. From germline, CDR1 is SQVTM and CDR2 ANQGSEA. The germline V and J ends were trimmed by 6 bases and 0 bases, with 6 bases remaining between them. CDR3 length: 12 amino acids.

The chain has TRBV28 and TRBJ2-7; a possible D gene is TRBD2 (6 bases). Trimming took off 6 bases at V and 1 base at J, with 19 bases between the two ends. Looked up from germline, CDR1 is MDHEN and CDR2 is SYDVKM. The CDR3 length is 16 residues. CDR3 in amino acids: CASSYDRGGLSYEQYF. CDR3 coding DNA: TGTGCCAGCAGCTATGACCGAGGAGGGTTATCCTACGAGCAGTACTTC.

The chain carries TRBV7-6 and TRBJ1-1; the D gene is possibly TRBD1 (5 bases). The CDR3 runs to 15 residues. CDR1 is SGHVS, CDR2 FNYEAQ, per germline. Trimming took 5 bases from V and 4 from J, leaving 17 bases between them. CDR3 sequence (DNA): TGTGCCAGCAGCCCGGGACCCCTTGGGGGCACTGAAGCTTTCTTT. Translation gives CASSPGPLGGTEAFF.

The chain employs TRBV6-5 and TRBJ1-1; a possible D gene is TRBD1 (5 bases). Trimming left V 3 bases short and J 3 bases short, with 14 bases between. Germline V CDR1 and CDR2: MNHEY, SVGAGI. This CDR3 spans 15 amino acids. CDR3 sequence (DNA): TGTGCCAGCAGTTATGGCGGGGGGGTGGACACTGAAGCTTTCTTT. Its translation is CASSYGGGVDTEAFF.

This clone was counted a single time. V usage is TRBV28 and J usage is TRBJ2-1; either TRBD1 or TRBD2 may supply D (5 bases each). Looked up from germline, CDR1 is MDHEN and CDR2 is SYDVKM. This CDR3 has 15 residues. V lost 6 bases, J lost 4 bases, and 16 bases lay in between. CDR3 loop: CASRAQVASYNEQFF. CDR3 DNA sequence: TGTGCCAGCAGGGCACAGGTAGCGTCGTACAATGAGCAGTTCTTC.

The chain joins TRBV6-5 to TRBJ2-7, with D maybe TRBD2 (6 bases). Germline assignment: CDR1 MNHEY and CDR2 SVGAGI. Trimming took 5 bases from V and 0 from J, leaving 8 bases between them. The CDR3 covers 13 residues. CDR3 loop: CASSRGGSYEQYF. The CDR3, as DNA: TGTGCCAGCAGTAGGGGAGGCTCCTACGAGCAGTACTTC.

The chain employs TRBV7-6 and TRBJ1-2, with D uncertain. The germline V gene encodes CDR1 SGHVS and CDR2 FNYEAQ. V was cut by 6 bases and J by 4 bases, with 18 bases left in between. The CDR3 runs 15 residues. CDR3 loop: CASSPRGRATYGYTF. The CDR3 region has the DNA TGTGCCAGCAGTCCAAGAGGACGGGCCACCTATGGCTACACCTTC.

The rearrangement links TRBV3-1 (or the pseudogene TRBV3-2) to TRBJ2-7; 8 bases line up with TRBD1. J gave up 2 bases and V 4 bases, and 10 bases lay outside the gene matches. The CDR3 consists of 16 residues. Germline CDR1 LGHDT, CDR2 YNNKEL (reference sequence). The CDR3 DNA is TGTGCCAGCAGCCGGAGACAGGGGCTGTTAACCTACGAGCAGTACTTC. As protein: CASSRRQGLLTYEQYF.

The chain employs TRBV6-6 and TRBJ2-2, with TRBD2 as a possible D gene (6 bases). Germline V gene sequence: CDR1 MNHNY, CDR2 SVGAGI (reference sequence). V lost 8 bases, J lost 6 bases, and 19 bases lay in between. The CDR3 covers 15 residues. The CDR3 region is CASSQRTSTSGELFF. CDR3 DNA: TGTGCCAGCTCTCAGAGAACTAGCACCTCCGGGGAGCTGTTTTTT.